This TCR beta chain comes out of a study of OX40 agonist ivuxolimab in advanced cancers. Study results and limitations: Clonal expansion by week 6 occurred in CD4+ and CD8+ blood T cells (at 0.1 to 3.0 mg/kg). Expanded clones were, on average, more numerous in CD8+ T cells than in CD4+.

Data came from immunoSEQ multiplex PCR; TCRdb stores just in-frame clones and leaves some out. The sample comprises approximately 42,000 clones, nearly 90% of which are singletons, and 15% to 20% rests with the top ten. V dropped 2 bases and J dropped 8; count of bases not matched to a gene: 6. CDR1 is ENHRY and CDR2 is SYGVKD in the germline V gene. The CDR3 totals 14 residues. Note on this clone: Its specificity is unknown.

This specimen consisted of CD4+ or CD8+ T cells sorted from blood, obtained in a trial of the OX40 agonist ivuxolimab. This chain connects TRBV10-3 to TRBJ1-3; 7 bases map to TRBD1. The receptor was isolated from an adult with an advanced solid tumor such as melanoma, head and neck, liver or kidney cancer. CDR3 region: CAISEQGEFYTIYF. The CDR3, as DNA: TGTGCCATCAGTGAGCAGGGGGAGTTCTACACCATATATTTT.